The present T cell receptor (beta chain) was sequenced within a study of spatial heterogeneity in lung cancer. In the study overall: Beta-chain sequences were consistently detected more often than alpha-chain sequences. On average, each unique TCR and UMI combination appeared more than ten times in raw reads.

On this clonotype itself: No antigen is known for it.

Study-level points and caveats: Blood showed ubiquitous tumor TCRs more often at resection than at routine follow-up.

Stated time point: sample taken at primary tumor resection. Frozen PBMC, nontumor lung or tumor provided whole RNA, which was sequenced unsorted. The CDR3 loop spans 14 amino acids. V lost 5 bases and J lost 2, with 11 bases in between. CDR1 is SGHTA and CDR2 is FQGNSA in the germline V gene. Every TCR cDNA molecule bore its own unique molecular identifier. TCRdb ran MiXCR on the 5' RACE reads and lists one entry per CDR3 protein. Of roughly 5,100 distinct CDR3 sequences in the sample, roughly 28% are singletons; the top ten hold approximately 40%. The TCR comes from a male donor with early-stage non-small cell lung cancer. This chain joins TRBV7-2 and TRBJ2-3, with D possibly TRBD2 on 6 matching bases. This specimen consisted of PBMCs, obtained at surgery. The chain's CDR3 is CASSPGLHTDTQYF. CDR3 bases: TGTGCCAGCAGCCCGGGACTGCACACAGATACGCAGTATTTT.